This TCR beta chain was documented in a study of T-cell memory formation after mild COVID-19. Comments on this clonotype: Its target is unknown.

TCRdb recomputed calls from the 5' RACE reads with MiXCR, one row per CDR3 protein. The table records about 450,000 distinct CDR3 sequences, under 25% of them present only once. The germline V gene has CDR1 SGHRS and CDR2 YFSETQ. V shed 4 bases, J shed 5 bases, and the junction held 10 bases outside the gene matches. This CDR3 is 16 amino acids long. Study conclusions and caveats: Day 37-peaking second-wave clones had unconfirmed SARS-CoV-2 specificity.

The V and J genes are TRBV5-1 and TRBJ2-2; 8 positions agree with TRBD2. Sequences were obtained from PBMCs or a T cell subset sorted from them (not recorded which). The clonotype comes from an adult woman who had mild COVID-19 (a few samples of this study predate the infection). Cell type and time point are not known. The CDR3 coding sequence is TGCGCCAGCAGCATCACCGGGACTAGTGGGACCGGGGAGCTGTTTTTT. Its protein is CASSITGTSGTGELFF.